Shown below are 26 T cell receptor beta chains from a single sample sequenced in a study of T cell responses to AZD1222 COVID-19 vaccine. The table came from immunoSEQ multiplex PCR; TCRdb's copy has only in-frame clones and leaves some out. Of about 120,000 clones listed, around nine tenths are singletons. Source: peripheral blood, taken on day 0 of AZD1222 vaccination. Receptor source: an adult in good health.

V gene TRBV7-9 combines with J gene TRBJ1-4; D is perhaps TRBD1 (6 bases). The CDR3 covers 14 residues. Germline CDR1 SEHNR, CDR2 FQNEAQ (reference sequence). Trimming removed 6 bases from V and 1 base from J, with 9 bases in between. The CDR3 DNA follows: TGTGCCAGCAGTTGGACAGAAACTAATGAAAAACTGTTTTTT. It specifies CASSWTETNEKLFF.

This clone was counted once. The rearrangement joins TRBV27 to TRBJ1-3, with D possibly TRBD1 on 5 matching bases. CDR1 is MNHEY and CDR2 is SMNVEV in the germline V gene (reference sequence). The CDR3 loop spans 18 amino acids. Trimming took off 0 bases at V and 0 bases at J, with 15 bases between the two ends. CDR3 sequence (DNA): TGTGCCAGCAGTTTATCGGGTCCGGGACGTCGCTCTGGAAACACCATATATTTT. This sequence encodes CASSLSGPGRRSGNTIYF.

This rearrangement joins TRBV29-1 to TRBJ2-3; D assignment may be TRBD1 or TRBD2 (6 bases each). CDR3 size: 13 residues. Germline V CDR1 and CDR2: SQVTM, ANQGSEA. V lost 1 base and J lost 7, with 12 bases in between. DNA of the CDR3: TGCAGCGTTGAAGCCTCGGGGGCAAATACGCAGTATTTT. This sequence encodes CSVEASGANTQYF.

V gene TRBV5-1 combines with J gene TRBJ2-7, with 7 bases fitting TRBD1. Germline V gene sequence: CDR1 SGHRS, CDR2 YFSETQ. The J segment lost 1 base and the V segment lost 3 bases, leaving 7 bases of the junction unmatched. The CDR3 length is 15 residues. The CDR3 nucleotides are TGCGCCAGCAGCTCCAGACAGGGATCATCCTACGAGCAGTACTTC. Protein: CASSSRQGSSYEQYF.

J is TRBJ1-4 and V is TRBV28, with D perhaps matching TRBD1 (6 bases). The V end was cut by 5 bases, the J end by 5 bases, with 15 bases between. Per germline, CDR1 MDHEN and CDR2 SYDVKM. The CDR3 totals 15 residues. The CDR3 DNA is TGTGCCAGCAGTCTTTACAGGGACCCCAATGAAAAACTGTTTTTT. Protein: CASSLYRDPNEKLFF.

The chain couples TRBV7-8 to TRBJ2-7; TRBD2 aligns across 10 bases. Germline CDR1 SGHVS, CDR2 FQNEAQ. This CDR3 has 16 amino acids. V lost 4 bases, J lost 4 bases, and 10 bases stayed unmatched. CDR3 in amino acids: CASSSLSGGTIYEQYF. The CDR3 region has the DNA TGTGCCAGCAGCTCCCTTAGCGGGGGGACGATATACGAGCAGTACTTC.

The V gene is TRBV6-5, the J gene TRBJ2-3, with no clear D. This CDR3 is built from 16 residues. Trimming took 0 bases from V and 8 from J, leaving 18 bases between them. The V gene's germline CDR1 is MNHEY and CDR2 SVGAGI. The CDR3: CASSYSHRTSASTQYF. CDR3 bases: TGTGCCAGCAGTTACTCGCACAGAACCTCGGCCAGTACGCAGTATTTT.

This clone was seen just once. CDR3 region: CASSPPATNTEAFF. CDR3 DNA: TGTGCCAGCTCACCACCCGCTACGAACACTGAAGCTTTCTTT. The J gene is TRBJ1-1, the V gene TRBV18; D is unclear. Looked up from germline, CDR1 is KGHSH and CDR2 is LQKENI. CDR3 size: 14 residues. V was cut by 0 bases and J by 1 base, with 6 bases left in between.

This clone was detected once. The CDR3 DNA reads TGTGCCAGCTCACCAAGACAGGTGATGGCAGGGGCCAACGTCCTGACTTTC. Its translation: CASSPRQVMAGANVLTF. The chain is built from TRBV18 and TRBJ2-6, with a weak D call TRBD1 (6 bases). The CDR3 has 17 residues. Germline loops: CDR1 KGHSH, CDR2 LQKENI. V was shortened by 2 bases and J by 4 bases, with 15 bases between the two germline ends.

This chain connects TRBV6-4 to TRBJ2-2; D may be TRBD2 (5 bases). The CDR3 consists of 13 residues. Germline V gives CDR1 MRHNA, CDR2 SNTAGT. The V end lost 4 bases, the J end lost 4 bases, and 7 bases lay between the germline ends. The CDR3 coding sequence is TGTGCCAGCAGTGCTCGGGGCACCGGGGAGCTGTTTTTT. It yields the protein CASSARGTGELFF.

V is TRBV5-6 and J is TRBJ1-5, with D hard to call. V was pared by 0 bases and J by 3 bases, with 13 bases between. The CDR3 runs to 16 residues. CDR1 is SGHDT and CDR2 is YYEEEE in the germline V gene. The CDR3 DNA is TGTGCCAGCAGCTTGGGAGGAGGCAGGCACAATCAGCCCCAGCATTTT. Its translation: CASSLGGGRHNQPQHF. The entire variable domain, with the rest obtained from reference TRBV5-6 and TRBJ1-5, is as follows: DAGVTQSPTHLIKTRGQQVTLRCSPKSGHDTVSWYQQALGQGPQFIFQYYEEEERQRGNFPDRFSGHQFPNYSSELNVNALLLGDSALYLCASSLGGGRHNQPQHFGDGTRLSIL.

The J gene is TRBJ1-2, the V gene TRBV6-5; unclear D gene. The CDR3 sequence is 16 residues long. CDR1 MNHEY and CDR2 SVGAGI come from the germline V gene. The ends were cut back, 4 bases at V and 5 bases at J, with 20 bases in the middle. CDR3 sequence (DNA): TGTGCCAGCAGTTTCTCCCCCTTGACGTGGGGATATGGCTACACCTTC. Its translation is CASSFSPLTWGYGYTF.

The chain joins TRBV2 to TRBJ2-1; unclear D gene. In germline, CDR1 is SNHLY, CDR2 FYNNEI. Trimming took off 2 bases at V and 5 bases at J, with 13 bases between the two ends. The CDR3 runs 15 residues. In nucleotides, the CDR3 is TGTGCCAGCAGTGAAAGGGTAGACCTTAACAATGAGCAGTTCTTC. Encoded protein: CASSERVDLNNEQFF.

A single count supports this clone. V is TRBV18 and J is TRBJ2-3; the D gene is possibly TRBD2 (6 bases). CDR1 is KGHSH, CDR2 LQKENI, per germline. The V and J ends lost 6 bases and 4 bases respectively, with 17 bases between them. The CDR3 totals 15 residues. CDR3 nucleotides: TGTGCCAGCTCCCCGCGGGGTAGGTTAGCAGATACGCAGTATTTT. Amino acid sequence: CASSPRGRLADTQYF.

The chain has TRBV6-2 or TRBV6-3 and TRBJ2-2; D remains unclear. The CDR3 has 14 amino acids. The V gene lost 5 bases and the J gene lost 4 bases, with 11 bases spanning the gap. Germline loops: CDR1 MNHEY, CDR2 SVGEGT. CDR3 protein: CASSGLQSTGELFF. CDR3 nucleotides: TGTGCCAGCAGTGGTCTGCAGAGCACCGGGGAGCTGTTTTTT.

The chain joins TRBV4-2 to TRBJ1-6; D is uncertain. CDR1 is LGHNA, CDR2 YNFKEQ, per germline. This CDR3 comprises 14 residues. Trimming removed 0 bases at V and 10 bases at J, with 10 bases between. The CDR3 DNA is TGTGCCAGCAGCCAAGATACAATCCGGTCACCCCTCCACTTT. This codes for CASSQDTIRSPLHF.

For the CDR3, the DNA is TGCGCCAGCAGCACAACAGGTTACTCATACAATGAGCAGTTCTTC. Its translation: CASSTTGYSYNEQFF. The chain employs TRBV5-1 and TRBJ2-1, with a weak D call TRBD1 (5 bases). The germline V and J ends were trimmed by 4 bases and 4 bases, with 15 bases remaining between them. Germline CDR1 reads SGHRS; CDR2 reads YFSETQ. The CDR3 spans 15 residues.

The chain joins TRBV30 to TRBJ2-1; 7 bases agree with TRBD2. The germline gives CDR1 GTSNPN, CDR2 SVGIG (reference sequence). The CDR3 contains 13 residues. V shed 3 bases and J 4 bases; nucleotides not matched to a gene: 3. Written as DNA, the CDR3 is TGTGCCTGGAGGCAAGCGGGGTACAATGAGCAGTTCTTC. It codes for CAWRQAGYNEQFF.

V and J are TRBV28 and TRBJ1-2; D is ambiguous. This CDR3 region has 13 residues. From germline, CDR1 is MDHEN and CDR2 SYDVKM. V lost 2 bases to trimming and J lost 5 bases, with 9 bases between them. CDR3 DNA: TGTGCCAGCAGTTTACTCCAGGTTTATGGCTACACCTTC. Protein: CASSLLQVYGYTF.

The chain has TRBV7-9 and TRBJ2-7, with TRBD2 identical over 9 bases. CDR1 and CDR2 (germline): SEHNR, FQNEAQ (reference sequence). This CDR3 has 15 amino acids. Unmatched junction bases numbered 8, after V lost 7 bases and J lost 1 base. The CDR3 sequence is CASTLTTSGSYEQYF. Here the CDR3 DNA reads TGTGCCAGCACCCTTACGACTAGCGGTTCCTACGAGCAGTACTTC.

The chain joins TRBV6-2 or TRBV6-3 to TRBJ1-5; TRBD1 agrees at 11 bases. V dropped 2 bases and J dropped 8; count of bases not matched to a gene: 14. Germline lookup yields CDR1 MNHEY and CDR2 SVGEGT. The CDR3 runs to 18 residues. CDR3 sequence: CASSYPTTGTGGREPQHF. DNA of the CDR3: TGTGCCAGCAGTTACCCGACGACCGGGACAGGGGGACGCGAGCCCCAGCATTTT.

The chain combines TRBV6-5 with TRBJ1-5; the match to TRBD1 covers 8 bases. The CDR3 length is 13 residues. CDR1 and CDR2 (germline): MNHEY, SVGAGI. V lost 8 bases to trimming and J lost 3 bases; unmatched junction nucleotides: 3. The chain's CDR3 is CASVGQVNQPQHF. CDR3 nucleotides: TGTGCCAGCGTGGGACAGGTCAATCAGCCCCAGCATTTT.

The chain joins TRBV15 to TRBJ1-2; D is unclear. V was cut by 5 bases and J by 6 bases, with 19 bases left in between. The CDR3 has 15 residues. The germline CDR1 and CDR2 sequences are LNHNV and YYDKDF (reference sequence). Here the CDR3 DNA reads TGTGCCACCAGCCGGGCGGGTAATACCTGGGATGGCTACACCTTC. This sequence encodes CATSRAGNTWDGYTF.

The chain couples TRBV7-9 to TRBJ2-3; TRBD2 aligns across 10 bases. Germline V gene lookup returns CDR1 SEHNR and CDR2 FQNEAQ (reference sequence). This CDR3 has 16 residues. Losses at the gene ends were 5 bases for V and 0 bases for J; bases not matched to a gene: 5. The DNA for the CDR3 is TGTGCCAGCAGCATTCTAGCGGGAGTAAGCACAGATACGCAGTATTTT. This translates into CASSILAGVSTDTQYF.

This clone was seen a few times. This chain joins TRBV5-1 and TRBJ1-1; D is uncertain. Trimming stripped 0 bases from V and 7 bases from J, with 10 bases between. This CDR3 has 13 amino acids. Germline CDR1 reads SGHRS; CDR2 reads YFSETQ. In DNA, the CDR3 is TGCGCCAGCAGCTTGGTCAGTCTCAGTGAAGCTTTCTTT. It is translated as CASSLVSLSEAFF.

The chain employs TRBV19 and TRBJ1-3, with D possibly being TRBD1 (6 bases). Germline CDR1 is LNHDA and CDR2 is SQIVND (reference sequence). This CDR3 comprises 15 residues. The ends were cut back, 7 bases at V and 0 bases at J, with 13 bases in the middle. The CDR3 reads CASTVVDSSGNTIYF. The CDR3 nucleotides read TGTGCCAGTACAGTGGTGGACAGCTCTGGAAACACCATATATTTT.